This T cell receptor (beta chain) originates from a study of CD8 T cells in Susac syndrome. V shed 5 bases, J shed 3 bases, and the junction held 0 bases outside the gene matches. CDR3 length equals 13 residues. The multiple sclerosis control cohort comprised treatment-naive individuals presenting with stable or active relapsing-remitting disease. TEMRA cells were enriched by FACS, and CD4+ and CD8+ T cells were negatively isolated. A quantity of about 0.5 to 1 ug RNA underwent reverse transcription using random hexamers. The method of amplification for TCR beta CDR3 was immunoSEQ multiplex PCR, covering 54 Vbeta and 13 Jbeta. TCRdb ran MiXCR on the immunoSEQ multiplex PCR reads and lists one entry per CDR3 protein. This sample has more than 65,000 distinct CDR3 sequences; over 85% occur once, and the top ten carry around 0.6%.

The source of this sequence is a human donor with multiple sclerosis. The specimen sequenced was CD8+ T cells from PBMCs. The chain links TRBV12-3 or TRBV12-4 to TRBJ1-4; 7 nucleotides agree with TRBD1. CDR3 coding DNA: TGTGCCAGCAGTGGACAGGCTAATGAAAAACTGTTTTTT. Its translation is CASSGQANEKLFF.